This TCR beta chain was recovered during a study of T-cell memory formation after mild COVID-19. In the study overall: TCR clusters were largely donor specific.

This clonotype was counted only a few times. What it binds is not known. TCRdb re-analysed the 5' RACE reads in MiXCR, keeping a single row per CDR3 protein. The sample records hundreds of thousands of distinct CDR3 sequences, about a sixth being singletons. The CDR3 has 16 residues. CDR1 and CDR2 from the germline V gene are SGHVS and FQNEAQ. V was shortened by 5 bases and J by 1 base, with 14 bases between the two germline ends. General study findings and limits: CD4/CD8 balance held among clones contracting day 15 to 85, and later expanders leaned CD4+. Among contracting clones, CD4+ were mainly CM/EM and CD8+ enriched in EMRA. Some clones that responded turned up in pre-infection memory, which suggests that cross-reactive memory joined in.

This chain uses TRBV7-8 with TRBJ2-2; either TRBD1 or TRBD2 may fit D (5 bases each). The TCR sequence derives from an adult woman who had mild COVID-19 (a few samples of this study predate the infection). Cell type and time point are not known. Sequencing was done on a sample of PBMCs or a T cell subset sorted from them (not recorded which). CDR3 coding DNA: TGTGCCAGCAGCACCAGGGACCGGGGGAACACCGGGGAGCTGTTTTTT. It translates to CASSTRDRGNTGELFF.